Each of the 8 T cell receptor beta chains below was sequenced from the same sample in a study of CD8+ T cells in alopecia areata. Specified treatment: oral pan-JAK inhibitor, 5-10 mg twice daily. The sequencing template was cDNA reverse transcribed from extracted RNA. Some clones are missing from TCRdb's copy, which holds only in-frame ones; the method was immunoSEQ multiplex PCR. The sample lists about 120,000 clones; roughly 50% were seen once. Specimen: CD8+ T cells sorted from blood, collected at week 4, from a patient treated with tofacitinib. Receptor source: a human donor with alopecia areata.

This clone was observed a single time. The genes are TRBV19 and TRBJ2-7, with D unresolved. Germline CDR1 LNHDA, CDR2 SQIVND (reference sequence). This CDR3 spans 13 amino acids. Trimming removed 3 bases from V and 3 bases from J, with 9 bases in between. CDR3 loop: CASSIHIDYEQYF. Written as DNA, the CDR3 is TGTGCCAGTAGTATCCACATAGACTACGAGCAGTACTTC.

This clone was seen more than once but under ten times. This sequence joins TRBV11-2 and TRBJ2-2; D is uncertain. Trimming took 3 bases from V and 5 from J, leaving 10 bases between them. Per germline, CDR1 SGHAT and CDR2 FQNNGV. The CDR3 is 14 amino acids. The chain's CDR3 is CASSLPGRTGELFF. CDR3 in DNA: TGTGCCAGCAGCTTGCCGGGCCGAACCGGGGAGCTGTTTTTT.

The chain joins TRBV7-9 to TRBJ1-5, with a weak D call TRBD1 (6 bases). Germline V CDR1 and CDR2: SEHNR, FQNEAQ (reference sequence). The CDR3 runs 16 residues. Deletions cut 0 bases from V and 2 bases from J, with 11 bases between. CDR3 residues: CASSLAGRGGNQPQHF. The CDR3 DNA reads as TGTGCCAGCAGCTTAGCAGGGAGGGGGGGCAATCAGCCCCAGCATTTT.

This clone has more than one count but fewer than ten. The CDR3 is CSVVTDLGEAFF. For the CDR3, the DNA is TGCAGCGTTGTAACTGACCTGGGTGAAGCTTTCTTT. The V gene is TRBV29-1, the J gene TRBJ1-1; no clear D. Deletions cut 4 bases from V and 7 bases from J, with 13 bases between. Germline lookup yields CDR1 SQVTM and CDR2 ANQGSEA. The CDR3 covers 12 residues.

The chain joins TRBV27 to TRBJ1-1; D perhaps matches TRBD1 (5 bases). The germline V gene has CDR1 MNHEY and CDR2 SMNVEV (reference sequence). V was pared by 7 bases and J by 8 bases, with 17 bases between. This CDR3 comprises 13 residues. The CDR3 region is CASTSLTVFEAFF. Here the CDR3 DNA reads TGTGCCAGCACCTCGCTGACAGTTTTCGAAGCTTTCTTT.

The chain couples TRBV10-3 to TRBJ1-6; D possibly corresponds to TRBD1 (5 bases). V gave up 0 bases and J gave up 0 bases, with 9 bases separating them. This CDR3 has 17 amino acids. Germline V gene sequence: CDR1 ENHRY, CDR2 SYGVKD. CDR3 sequence: CAISESKGSSYNSPLHF. The DNA for the CDR3 is TGTGCCATCAGTGAGTCGAAGGGGAGCTCCTATAATTCACCCCTCCACTTT.

V is TRBV29-1 and J is TRBJ1-1; no definite D call. The CDR3 has 11 residues. Germline CDR1 SQVTM, CDR2 ANQGSEA. The V gene lost 6 bases and the J gene lost 6 bases, with 11 bases spanning the gap. CDR3 sequence reads: CSVAPGAEAFF. The CDR3 nucleotides are TGCAGCGTGGCCCCCGGAGCTGAAGCTTTCTTT.

This chain links TRBV9 with TRBJ2-3; the D is unclear. CDR1 and CDR2 (germline): SGDLS, YYNGEE. CDR3 size: 12 residues. Trimming cost V 6 bases and J 1 base, with 6 bases left between them. The CDR3 DNA follows: TGTGCCAGCAACTGGGGCACAGATACGCAGTATTTT. Protein product: CASNWGTDTQYF.